This note documents a single T cell receptor (beta chain) sequence. Its antigen is as yet unknown. Germline loops: CDR1 SGHTA, CDR2 FQGTGA. This CDR3 is built from 15 residues. Trimming stripped 5 bases from V and 3 bases from J, with 16 bases between. Clones were read by immunoSEQ multiplex PCR, and TCRdb kept only the in-frame ones, dropping some. The sample holds approximately 2,000,000 clones, just under 95% seen once. CD8 cells classed as naive were CD45RO-negative and positively selected for CCR7, excluding terminally differentiated effector memory CD45RA+ cells. This sample is drawn from a study of shared clonotypes between healthy human individuals. About the research overall: Donor ages ranged 18 to 49 years: two women, a few men. Per donor, three plates held CD4 naive cells, three held CD4 memory, two held CD8 naive and one held CD8 memory.

Study findings and constraints: The four-donor shared clonotypes exceeded non-shared clonotypes in generation probability, with non-shared ones scoring lower. The study's rarefaction showed incomplete sorted-subset sequencing despite large depth.

The chain uses TRBV7-3 and TRBJ1-1; D possibly corresponds to TRBD1 (5 bases). The receptor comes from a young man in good health. Some clones in this sample may be carry-over from other donors' samples. Sequencing was performed on naive CD8+ T cells from PBMCs. CDR3 in amino acids: CASSLRGGRHTEAFF. DNA for the CDR3: TGTGCCAGCAGCCTACGTGGGGGTAGACACACTGAAGCTTTCTTT.